This record looks at one T cell receptor (beta chain) sequence and its context. Its antigen is unidentified. The RNA usage for each TCR library was around 3.5 ug of total RNA. The unique tags termed UMIs, each holding a 6-nucleotide sample barcode, were added by means of template switching. Reanalyzing the 5' RACE reads, TCRdb keeps one entry per CDR3 protein, without DNA. The sample includes some 200,000 distinct CDR3 sequences. This sample is drawn from a study of monozygotic twins with inflammatory bowel disease. Study-level findings and limits: Clonotype overlap with others was lower in IBD patients than in healthy twins, a difference that was greatest with disease activity.

The sequenced sample was blood. The sequence was collected from a human donor with ulcerative colitis or Crohn's disease, or a healthy co-twin of an affected twin (not recorded which).

The CDR3 loop reads CSARDPGATGTEAFF. This chain joins TRBV20-1 and TRBJ1-1. Germline CDR1 DFQATT, CDR2 SNEGSKA (reference sequence). CDR3 length equals 15 residues.